These T cell receptor beta chains were read from a single sample in a study of blood T cell repertoires in COVID-19. The table came from immunoSEQ multiplex PCR; TCRdb's copy has only in-frame clones and leaves some out. The data hold more than 120,000 clones, with over 65% observed a single time. The sample taken for sequencing was peripheral blood. The receptors were sampled from a human donor in a cohort sampled during active COVID-19. Both conserved end residues are part of each CDR3. The order of the fields is J gene, V gene, CDR3 length, CDR3 protein.

J: TRBJ1-2; V: TRBV24-1; length: 14; CDR3: CATSDPRGGDGYTF
J: TRBJ1-1; V: TRBV29-1; length: 12; CDR3: CSARSLNTEAFF
J: TRBJ1-3; V: TRBV3-1/TRBV3-2; length: 17; CDR3: CASSQEAGPRSGNTIYF
J: TRBJ2-2; V: TRBV5-5; length: 14; CDR3: CASSQVANTGELFF
J: TRBJ1-2; V: TRBV5-1; length: 13; CDR3: CASSPLDSYGYTF
J: TRBJ1-6; V: TRBV4-2; length: 16; CDR3: CASSQDPQVVNSPLHF
J: TRBJ2-3; V: TRBV28; length: 18; CDR3: CASSRGTSGGTSTDTQYF
J: TRBJ2-3; V: TRBV21-1; length: 19; CDR3: CASRPTGQTRVGGPDTQYF
J: TRBJ2-5; V: TRBV5-1; length: 13; CDR3: CASSRGGGETQYF
J: TRBJ1-5; V: TRBV7-8; length: 13; CDR3: CASSLDGGEPQHF
J: TRBJ2-1; V: TRBV15; length: 15; CDR3: CATSRGTSANNEQFF
J: TRBJ1-2; V: TRBV5-4; length: 16; CDR3: CASSWGIQGSDYGYTF
J: TRBJ2-3; V: TRBV5-1; length: 15; CDR3: CASSPTPGNTDTQYF
J: TRBJ2-3; V: TRBV5-1; length: 16; CDR3: CASRWNPGQGADTQYF
J: TRBJ1-1; V: TRBV6-5; length: 14; CDR3: CARGTRRGDTEAFF
J: TRBJ2-3; V: TRBV18; length: 15; CDR3: CASSPQDMITDTQYF
J: TRBJ1-5; V: TRBV6-1; length: 18; CDR3: CASSGRDRALPGNQPQHF
J: TRBJ1-2; V: TRBV6-6; length: 14; CDR3: CASSYGTGNYGYTF
J: TRBJ2-2; V: TRBV6-5; length: 14; CDR3: CASTRGPNTGELFF
J: TRBJ2-5; V: TRBV2; length: 12; CDR3: CASGRALETQYF
J: TRBJ1-6; V: TRBV7-8; length: 17; CDR3: CASSLAGTGWNNSPLHF
J: TRBJ1-2; V: TRBV28; length: 15; CDR3: CASEAGTPFNYGYTF
J: TRBJ1-2; V: TRBV2; length: 20; CDR3: CASSEGTGGSIITPSYGYTF
J: TRBJ2-1; V: TRBV28; length: 15; CDR3: CATESSGPSYNEQFF
J: TRBJ2-1; V: TRBV10-3; length: 14; CDR3: CAISVAGGRDEQFF
J: TRBJ1-3; V: TRBV5-4; length: 16; CDR3: CASSSGTGYLGNTIYF
J: TRBJ2-1; V: TRBV7-9; length: 17; CDR3: CASSLGSGTSGYNEQFF
J: TRBJ2-2; V: TRBV5-1; length: 15; CDR3: CASRLTSGYTGELFF
J: TRBJ2-3; V: TRBV6-5; length: 14; CDR3: CASSRGGNGDTQYF
J: TRBJ2-3; V: TRBV27; length: 15; CDR3: CASSELAGAKDTQYF
J: TRBJ2-6; V: TRBV6-6; length: 16; CDR3: CASSYLQGAGANVLTF
J: TRBJ2-2; V: TRBV7-2; length: 17; CDR3: CASSRPSGTGVTGELFF
J: TRBJ2-3; V: TRBV7-9; length: 15; CDR3: CASSPRLAGSDTQYF
J: TRBJ2-7; V: TRBV5-1; length: 13; CDR3: CASRGTGGNEQYF
J: TRBJ1-1; V: TRBV12-5; length: 17; CDR3: CASGLVFPGRGPTEAFF
J: TRBJ1-6; V: TRBV5-1; length: 14; CDR3: CASSTQGAGSPLHF
J: TRBJ2-3; V: TRBV3-1/TRBV3-2; length: 13; CDR3: CASSLFSADTQYF
J: TRBJ1-2; V: TRBV28; length: 14; CDR3: CAILGAGRDNGYTF
J: TRBJ2-5; V: TRBV2; length: 15; CDR3: CASSAMTGSRGTQYF
J: TRBJ2-4; V: TRBV14; length: 17; CDR3: CASSPGTKKSAKNIQYF
J: TRBJ2-7; V: TRBV2; length: 14; CDR3: CASSLEDRAYEQYF
J: TRBJ1-4; V: TRBV5-1; length: 18; CDR3: CASSRYPGQGVANEKLFF
J: TRBJ1-1; V: TRBV29-1; length: 11; CDR3: CSQGEVTEAFF
J: TRBJ2-1; V: TRBV7-2; length: 14; CDR3: CASSPGLGDIEQFF
J: TRBJ1-2; V: TRBV29-1; length: 13; CDR3: CSVLGGDGYGYTF
J: TRBJ2-1; V: TRBV11-3; length: 16; CDR3: CASSLGGSRSYNEQFF
J: TRBJ1-4; V: TRBV4-1; length: 15; CDR3: CASSRPGVENEKLFF
J: TRBJ1-3; V: TRBV7-6; length: 12; CDR3: CASSPAGNTIYF
J: TRBJ1-5; V: TRBV5-4; length: 13; CDR3: CASIKDSDQPQHF
J: TRBJ2-7; V: TRBV5-1; length: 18; CDR3: CASSLVVGQGAQRYEQYF